This T cell receptor beta chain is drawn from a study of early T cells in non-severe SARS-CoV-2 infection. This clonotype was seen ten or more times. Its matching antigen is unknown. Study-level findings and limits: VDJdb-based annotation leaned toward anti-spike CD8 responses and missed private and CD4 specificities.

The V end lost 4 bases, the J end lost 5 bases, and 15 bases lay between the germline ends. The CDR3 runs to 15 residues. Germline V CDR1 and CDR2: SGHRS, YFSETQ. TCRdb fed the 5' RACE reads into MiXCR, producing one record per CDR3 protein. Among about 47,000 distinct CDR3 sequences listed, about 11% were seen once. This receptor was obtained from an adult who was a healthcare worker with PCR-confirmed SARS-CoV-2 infection or an uninfected control (not recorded which). Material: whole blood. The V and J genes are TRBV5-1 and TRBJ1-4; no definite D call. The CDR3 reads CASSQRTGRNEKLFF. The CDR3 DNA is TGCGCCAGCAGCCAACGGACGGGAAGGAATGAAAAACTGTTTTTT.